This T cell receptor (beta chain) is from a study of T cell repertoires in cytomegalovirus infection. TCRdb re-analysed the reads in MiXCR, keeping a single row per CDR3 protein. This sample has roughly 800,000 distinct CDR3 sequences, with just under 30% found just once. The table lists this clonotype with a few counts. Its cognate antigen is unknown. The CDR3 loop spans 13 amino acids. The V and J ends lost 6 bases and 3 bases respectively, with 12 bases between them. Germline V gene lookup returns CDR1 MNHEY and CDR2 SVGEGT. This sequence originates from a human donor in good health (CMV status not recorded). Some clones in this sample may be carry-over from other donors' samples. The sequences come from cultured CD8+ T cells from PBMCs, collected from culture after CMV antigen stimulation. The chain uses TRBV6-2 or TRBV6-3 and TRBJ2-7; TRBD1 is a possible D gene (5 bases). The CDR3 bases are TGTGCCAGCAGCTTCGGACACGTCTACGAGCAGTACGTC. The encoded protein is CASSFGHVYEQYV.